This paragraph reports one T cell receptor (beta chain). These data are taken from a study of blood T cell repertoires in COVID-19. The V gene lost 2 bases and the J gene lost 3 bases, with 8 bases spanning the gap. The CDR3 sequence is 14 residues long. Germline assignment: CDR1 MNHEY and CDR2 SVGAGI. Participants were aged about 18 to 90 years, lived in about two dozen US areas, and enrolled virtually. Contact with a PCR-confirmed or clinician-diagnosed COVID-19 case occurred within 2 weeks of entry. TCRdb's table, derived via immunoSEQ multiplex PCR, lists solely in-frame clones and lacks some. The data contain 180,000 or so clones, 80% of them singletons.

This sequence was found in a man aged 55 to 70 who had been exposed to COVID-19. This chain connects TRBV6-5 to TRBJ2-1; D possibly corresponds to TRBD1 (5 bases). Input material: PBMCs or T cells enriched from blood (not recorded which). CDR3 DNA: TGTGCCAGCAGTTACAGGGGCTTCTACAATGAGCAGTTCTTC. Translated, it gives CASSYRGFYNEQFF.